Listed here are 18 T cell receptor beta chains from one sample, sequenced in a study of PD-L1 blockade in urothelial cancer (dated by TCRdb to about 2017). The library was built by means of the immunoSEQ multiplex PCR assay. Drawn from immuneACCESS, this table holds only the in-frame rearrangements with V and J called that TCRdb kept. Clones are partly lost; checked studies trace under half to an unresolved V gene and leave the rest unexplained. This sample gives tens of thousands of clones in total; roughly 80% of them show up just once. The top ten clonotypes cover less than 5.5% of the sample. Sequencing used PBMCs, obtained around atezolizumab (anti-PD-L1) treatment. These receptors all stem from a man between 65 and 85 years old with urothelial cancer.

This clone showed up just once. The J gene is TRBJ2-3, the V gene TRBV5-4; tentatively, D is TRBD2 (6 bases). The CDR3 covers 14 residues. In germline, CDR1 is SGHNT, CDR2 YYREEE (reference sequence). V lost 4 bases and J 3 bases, leaving 12 bases between the germline ends. Written as DNA, the CDR3 is TGTGCCAGCAGCACCGGACTACAGACAGATACGCAGTATTTT. Amino acids: CASSTGLQTDTQYF.

The V gene is TRBV19, the J gene TRBJ1-2, with D tentatively TRBD1 (6 bases). V was clipped by 5 bases and J by 6 bases, with 19 bases between them. Germline values: CDR1 LNHDA, CDR2 SQIVND (reference sequence). CDR3 length: 15 amino acids. The CDR3 region has the DNA TGTGCCAGTAGTTCCAGGGGCAGGGAGAGAGATGGCTACACCTTC. Its protein is CASSSRGRERDGYTF.

V and J are TRBV7-9 and TRBJ2-5; D is unresolved. Per germline, CDR1 SEHNR and CDR2 FQNEAQ (reference sequence). The CDR3 has 15 amino acids. V dropped 1 base and J dropped 0 bases, with 9 bases sitting between them. CDR3 sequence reads: CASSLDSRHQETQYF. CDR3 DNA: TGTGCCAGCAGCTTAGATTCGAGGCACCAAGAGACCCAGTACTTC.

The chain couples TRBV6-6 to TRBJ1-1; D not resolved. CDR1 is MNHNY and CDR2 is SVGAGI in the germline V gene (reference sequence). V lost 3 bases and J lost 1, with 9 bases in between. This CDR3 contains 14 residues. CDR3 DNA: TGTGCCAGCAGTTATGGGCAAAAGAACACTGAAGCTTTCTTT. Its protein is CASSYGQKNTEAFF.

This clone came up once. The gene calls are TRBV27 and TRBJ2-7; 10 nucleotides line up with TRBD2. The CDR3 consists of 14 residues. J lost 3 bases, V lost 6 bases, and 5 bases had no gene match. Germline CDR1 and CDR2: MNHEY and SMNVEV (reference sequence). The CDR3 nucleotides read TGTGCCAGCAGAGGACTAGCGGAAAACTACGAGCAGTACTTC. It specifies CASRGLAENYEQYF.

This clone was picked up one time. The rearrangement joins TRBV10-1 to TRBJ2-3; 7 positions match TRBD1. CDR1 and CDR2 from the germline V gene are WNHNN and SYGVQD (reference sequence). The CDR3 consists of 14 residues. V trimming: 3 bases; J trimming: 4 bases; junction bases outside the gene matches: 4. The CDR3 here is CASSEQGSADTQYF. In DNA form, the CDR3 reads TGCGCCAGCAGTGAACAGGGGTCAGCAGATACGCAGTATTTT.

This chain links TRBV5-4 with TRBJ1-1; TRBD1 agrees at 7 bases. V lost 0 bases, J lost 0 bases, and 5 bases stayed unmatched. Germline loops: CDR1 SGHNT, CDR2 YYREEE (reference sequence). CDR3 length equals 16 residues. This CDR3 is CASSLESTGVNTEAFF. CDR3 in DNA: TGTGCCAGCAGCTTGGAGTCCACAGGGGTGAACACTGAAGCTTTCTTT. The variable domain in full, with the rest retrieved from reference TRBV5-4 and TRBJ1-1, is ETGVTQSPTHLIKTRGQQVTLRCSSQSGHNTVSWYQQALGQGPQFIFQYYREEENGRGNFPPRFSGLQFPNYSSELNVNALELDDSALYLCASSLESTGVNTEAFFGQGTRLTVV.

This clone was counted between two and nine times. J is TRBJ1-5 and V is TRBV5-8; 10 positions agree with TRBD1. CDR3 length: 18 amino acids. With 4 bases clipped from V and 7 bases from J, the junction kept 17 bases outside the gene matches. CDR1 and CDR2 from the germline V gene are SGHTS and YDEGEE. Here the CDR3 reads CASSRRGGRDRGWQPQHF. The CDR3 DNA reads TGTGCCAGCAGCCGGAGAGGGGGCCGGGACAGGGGTTGGCAGCCCCAGCATTTT.

This CDR3 reads CASSVAFVNTEAFF. CDR3 bases: TGTGCCAGCAGCGTAGCTTTTGTTAACACTGAAGCTTTCTTT. The chain couples TRBV9 to TRBJ1-1; D ambiguous. Trimming stripped 0 bases from V and 2 bases from J, with 8 bases between. This CDR3 is built from 14 residues. Germline V gene lookup returns CDR1 SGDLS and CDR2 YYNGEE.

A few counts support this clone. The rearrangement links TRBV10-1 to TRBJ2-1; TRBD2 matches 14 bases. The germline CDR1 and CDR2 sequences are WNHNN and SYGVQD (reference sequence). This CDR3 is built from 14 residues. V was clipped by 8 bases and J by 9 bases; unmatched bases: 6. The CDR3 nucleotides are TGCGCCAGCTCGACTAGCGGGGGGGGGAGTGAGCAGTTCTTC. Protein: CASSTSGGGSEQFF.

The chain employs TRBV5-4 and TRBJ2-5; 14 positions match TRBD2. The DNA end is a closer match to TRBJ2-7, so the J assignment may be wrong. This CDR3 is 15 amino acids long. Germline-derived CDR1 and CDR2 are SGHNT and YYREEE (reference sequence). In DNA form, the CDR3 reads TGTGCCAGCAGCCCGGGACTAGCGGGAGCTTACGAGCAGTACTTC. Protein: CASSPGLAGAYEQYF.

The rearrangement links TRBV29-1 to TRBJ2-5, with D possibly matching TRBD2 (6 bases). This CDR3 spans 13 amino acids. Germline V gene data show CDR1 as SQVTM and CDR2 as ANQGSEA. V gave up 7 bases and J gave up 4 bases, with 16 bases separating them. CDR3 coding DNA: TGCAGCGAAGTAAGCGGGCCTGGAGAGACCCAGTACTTC. This codes for CSEVSGPGETQYF.

The DNA for the CDR3 is TGTGCCAGCAGTACCCCAGGCCGTGATGAAAAACTGTTTTTT. As protein: CASSTPGRDEKLFF. The gene calls are TRBV28 and TRBJ1-4; D is undetermined. The V gene's germline CDR1 is MDHEN and CDR2 SYDVKM. The length of the CDR3 is 14 residues. The ends were cut back, 5 bases at V and 6 bases at J, with 13 bases in the middle.

This chain uses TRBV19 with TRBJ2-5; TRBD2 is a possible D gene (6 bases). The CDR3 loop spans 14 amino acids. Per germline, CDR1 LNHDA and CDR2 SQIVND (reference sequence). Trimming cost V 5 bases and J 5 bases, with 15 bases left between them. The CDR3 DNA reads TGTGCCAGTAGTGCCCCTAGTGCGGGGGAGACCCAGTACTTC. Translated: CASSAPSAGETQYF.

There are a few counts of this clone. The chain couples TRBV6-5 to TRBJ1-2; 8 bases match TRBD1. Trimming at V came to 5 bases and at J to 8 bases, leaving 7 bases not matched to a gene. CDR1 is MNHEY, CDR2 SVGAGI, per germline. The CDR3 extends over 13 amino acids. The CDR3 loop reads CASSQTGVVGYTF. In nucleotides, the CDR3 is TGTGCCAGCAGTCAGACAGGGGTCGTAGGCTACACCTTC.

This chain joins TRBV18 and TRBJ2-5; D might be TRBD2 (6 bases). The CDR3 consists of 14 residues. Germline V gene sequence: CDR1 KGHSH, CDR2 LQKENI. Deletions cut 2 bases from V and 5 bases from J, with 12 bases between. CDR3 amino acids: CASSPGGSDETQYF. CDR3 sequence (DNA): TGTGCCAGCTCACCAGGGGGGTCGGACGAGACCCAGTACTTC.

The chain combines TRBV2 with TRBJ2-7; possibly TRBD1 for D (5 bases). This CDR3 region has 14 residues. V was cut by 5 bases and J by 2 bases, with 13 bases left in between. Per the germline V gene, CDR1 is SNHLY and CDR2 is FYNNEI. DNA for the CDR3: TGTGCCAGCAGTAAGGACCTAGGGGCCTACGAGCAGTACTTC. Translated: CASSKDLGAYEQYF.

The chain carries TRBV7-8 and TRBJ2-7, with no clear D. The ends were cut back, 1 base at V and 0 bases at J, with 4 bases in the middle. Germline loops: CDR1 SGHVS, CDR2 FQNEAQ. This CDR3 is built from 13 residues. Written as DNA, the CDR3 is TGTGCCAGCAGCTTAGAGAGCTCCTACGAGCAGTACTTC. Translation: CASSLESSYEQYF. Drawing the rest from reference TRBV7-8 and TRBJ2-7, the complete variable domain is GAGVSQSPRYKVAKRGQDVALRCDPISGHVSLFWYQQALGQGPEFLTYFQNEAQLDKSGLPSDRFFAERPEGSVSTLKIQRTQQEDSAVYLCASSLESSYEQYFGPGTRLTVT.